This T cell receptor (beta chain) was documented in a study of T cell responses to AZD1222 COVID-19 vaccine. The CDR3 covers 15 residues. Trimming took 2 bases from V and 3 from J, leaving 10 bases between them. The V gene's germline CDR1 is MDHEN and CDR2 SYDVKM. Sequencing used immunoSEQ multiplex PCR; TCRdb keeps in-frame clones, though not all of them. There are about 200,000 clones in the sample; just over 90% occur only once, and 3.4% lies in the top ten. The source is an adult who received the AZD1222 COVID-19 vaccine. The chain recombines TRBV28 with TRBJ1-4; tentative D call: TRBD1 (6 bases). This specimen consisted of peripheral blood, obtained 28 days after the second AZD1222 dose. DNA of the CDR3: TGTGCCAGCAGTTTAGGTGGGACATCTAATGAAAAACTGTTTTTT. Translated, it gives CASSLGGTSNEKLFF.